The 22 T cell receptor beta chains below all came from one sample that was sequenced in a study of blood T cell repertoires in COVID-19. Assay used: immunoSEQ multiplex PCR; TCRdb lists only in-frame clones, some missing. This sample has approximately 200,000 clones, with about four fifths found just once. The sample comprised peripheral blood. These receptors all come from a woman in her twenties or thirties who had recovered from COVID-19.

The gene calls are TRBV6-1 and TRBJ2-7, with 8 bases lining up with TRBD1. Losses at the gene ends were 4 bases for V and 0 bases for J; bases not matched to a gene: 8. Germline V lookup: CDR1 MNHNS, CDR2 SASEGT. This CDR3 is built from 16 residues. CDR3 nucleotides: TGTGCCAGCAGTGGTGTATGGACAGGGAGCTCCTACGAGCAGTACTTC. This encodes CASSGVWTGSSYEQYF.

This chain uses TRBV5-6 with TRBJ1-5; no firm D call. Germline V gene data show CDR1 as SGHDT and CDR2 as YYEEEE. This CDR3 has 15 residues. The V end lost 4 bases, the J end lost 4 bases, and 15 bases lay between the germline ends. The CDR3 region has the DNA TGTGCCAGCAGCCGATTATCGACGGAGAATCAGCCCCAGCATTTT. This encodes CASSRLSTENQPQHF.

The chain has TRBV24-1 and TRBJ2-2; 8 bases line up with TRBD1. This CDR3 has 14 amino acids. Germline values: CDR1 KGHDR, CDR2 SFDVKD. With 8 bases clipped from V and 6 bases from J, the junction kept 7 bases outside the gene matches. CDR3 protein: CATNTGGTAGELFF. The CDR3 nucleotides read TGTGCCACCAATACAGGGGGGACTGCCGGGGAGCTGTTTTTT.

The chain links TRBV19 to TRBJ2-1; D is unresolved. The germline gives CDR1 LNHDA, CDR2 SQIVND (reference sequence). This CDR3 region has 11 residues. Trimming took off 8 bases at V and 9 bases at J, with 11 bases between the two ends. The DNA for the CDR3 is TGTGCCAGTCGAACAGTTGGTGAGCAGTTCTTC. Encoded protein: CASRTVGEQFF.

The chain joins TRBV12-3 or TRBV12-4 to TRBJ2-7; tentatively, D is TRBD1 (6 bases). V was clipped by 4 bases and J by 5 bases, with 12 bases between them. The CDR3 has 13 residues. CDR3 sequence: CASSSLDSDEQYF. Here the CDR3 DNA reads TGTGCCAGCAGTTCCCTGGACAGTGACGAGCAGTACTTC.

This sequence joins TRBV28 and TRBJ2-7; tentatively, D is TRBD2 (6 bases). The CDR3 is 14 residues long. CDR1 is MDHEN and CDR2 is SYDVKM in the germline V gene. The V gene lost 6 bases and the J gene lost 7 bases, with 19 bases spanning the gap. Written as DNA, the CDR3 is TGTGCCAGCAGGCAGCGGGCCAGCAGGTTAGAGCAGTACTTC. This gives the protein CASRQRASRLEQYF.

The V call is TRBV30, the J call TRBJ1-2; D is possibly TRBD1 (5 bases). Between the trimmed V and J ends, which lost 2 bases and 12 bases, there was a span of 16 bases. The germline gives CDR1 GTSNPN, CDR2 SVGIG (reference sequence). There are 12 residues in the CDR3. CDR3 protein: CAWSSLGRVDTF. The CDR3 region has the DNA TGTGCCTGGAGTTCCCTCGGCAGGGTGGACACCTTC.

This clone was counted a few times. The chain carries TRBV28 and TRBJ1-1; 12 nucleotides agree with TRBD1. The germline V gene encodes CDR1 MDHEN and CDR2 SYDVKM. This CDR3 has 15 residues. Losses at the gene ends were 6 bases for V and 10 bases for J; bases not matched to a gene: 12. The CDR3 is CASSPPGQGARVAFF. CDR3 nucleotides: TGTGCCAGCAGCCCTCCGGGACAGGGGGCGCGGGTAGCTTTCTTT.

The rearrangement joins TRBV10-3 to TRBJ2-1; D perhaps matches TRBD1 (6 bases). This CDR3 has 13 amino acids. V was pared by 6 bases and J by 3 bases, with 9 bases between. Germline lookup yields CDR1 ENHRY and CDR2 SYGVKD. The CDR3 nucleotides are TGTGCCATCAGGGCAGGGGACTACAATGAGCAGTTCTTC. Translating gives CAIRAGDYNEQFF.

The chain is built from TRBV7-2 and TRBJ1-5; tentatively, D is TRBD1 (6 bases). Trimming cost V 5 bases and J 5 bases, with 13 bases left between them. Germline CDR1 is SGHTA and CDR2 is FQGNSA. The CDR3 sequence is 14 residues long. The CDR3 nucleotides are TGTGCCAGCAGCCCTAGGGACACATATCAGCCCCAGCATTTT. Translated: CASSPRDTYQPQHF.

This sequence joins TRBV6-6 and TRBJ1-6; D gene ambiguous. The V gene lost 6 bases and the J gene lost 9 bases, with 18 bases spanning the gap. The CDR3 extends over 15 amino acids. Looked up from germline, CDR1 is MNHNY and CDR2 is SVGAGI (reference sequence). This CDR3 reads CASSPEVSPGSPLHF. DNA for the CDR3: TGTGCCAGCAGCCCTGAGGTCTCGCCGGGTTCACCCCTCCACTTT.

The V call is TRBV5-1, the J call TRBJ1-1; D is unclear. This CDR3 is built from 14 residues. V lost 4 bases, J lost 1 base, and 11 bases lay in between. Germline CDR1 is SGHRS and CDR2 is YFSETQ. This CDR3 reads CASSVQRGNTEAFF. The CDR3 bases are TGCGCCAGCAGCGTTCAGCGGGGGAACACTGAAGCTTTCTTT.

The CDR3 loop reads CASSLVSGEETQYF. The CDR3 bases are TGCGCCAGCAGCTTGGTGTCAGGGGAGGAGACCCAGTACTTC. The chain is built from TRBV5-1 and TRBJ2-5, with D tentatively TRBD1 (6 bases). Looked up from germline, CDR1 is SGHRS and CDR2 is YFSETQ. Trimming removed 0 bases from V and 5 bases from J, with 11 bases in between. This CDR3 has 14 residues.

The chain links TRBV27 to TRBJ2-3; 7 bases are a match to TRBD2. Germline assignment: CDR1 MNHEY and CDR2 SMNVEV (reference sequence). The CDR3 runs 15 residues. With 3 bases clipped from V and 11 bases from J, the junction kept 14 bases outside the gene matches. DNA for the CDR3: TGTGCCAGCAGTTTTGAAGCGGGAAGTCCGCAGGGGCAGTATTTT. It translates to CASSFEAGSPQGQYF.

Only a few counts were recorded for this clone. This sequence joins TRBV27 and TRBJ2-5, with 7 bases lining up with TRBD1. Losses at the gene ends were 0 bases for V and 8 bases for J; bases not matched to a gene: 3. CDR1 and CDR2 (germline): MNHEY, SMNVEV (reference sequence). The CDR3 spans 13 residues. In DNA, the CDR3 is TGTGCCAGCAGTTTATCAAGACAGGGCACCCAGTACTTC. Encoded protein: CASSLSRQGTQYF.

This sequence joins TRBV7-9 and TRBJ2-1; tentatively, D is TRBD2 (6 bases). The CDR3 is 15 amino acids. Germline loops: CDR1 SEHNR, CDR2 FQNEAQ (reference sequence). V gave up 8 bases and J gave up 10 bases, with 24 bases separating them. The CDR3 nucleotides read TGTGCCAGCCGAGCCCCCGGACTAAAAGTCGTGGAGCAGTTCTTC. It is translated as CASRAPGLKVVEQFF.

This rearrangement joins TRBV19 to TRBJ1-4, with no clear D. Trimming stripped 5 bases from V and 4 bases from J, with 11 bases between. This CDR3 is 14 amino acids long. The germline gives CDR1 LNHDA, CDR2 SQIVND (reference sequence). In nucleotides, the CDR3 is TGTGCCAGTAGTCATCCCGGGATTAATGAAAAACTGTTTTTT. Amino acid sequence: CASSHPGINEKLFF.

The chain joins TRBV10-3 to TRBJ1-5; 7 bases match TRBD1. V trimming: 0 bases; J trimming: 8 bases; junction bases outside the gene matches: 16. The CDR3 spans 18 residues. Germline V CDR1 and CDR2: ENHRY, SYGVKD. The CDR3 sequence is CAISESPGGDRVLEPQHF. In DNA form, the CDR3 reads TGTGCCATCAGTGAGTCGCCTGGGGGAGACAGGGTTTTGGAGCCCCAGCATTTT.

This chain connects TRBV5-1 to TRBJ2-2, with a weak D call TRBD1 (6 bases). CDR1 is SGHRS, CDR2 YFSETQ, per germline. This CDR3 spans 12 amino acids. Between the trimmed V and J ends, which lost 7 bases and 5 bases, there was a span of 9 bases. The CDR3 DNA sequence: TGCGCCAGCGAAAGGGGGACCGGGGAGCTGTTTTTT. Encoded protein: CASERGTGELFF.

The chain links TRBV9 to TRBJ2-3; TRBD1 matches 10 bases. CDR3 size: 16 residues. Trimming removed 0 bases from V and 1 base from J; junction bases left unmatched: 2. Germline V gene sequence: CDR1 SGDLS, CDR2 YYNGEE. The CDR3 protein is CASSVGGTGGTDTQYF. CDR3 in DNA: TGTGCCAGCAGCGTAGGCGGGACAGGGGGCACAGATACGCAGTATTTT.

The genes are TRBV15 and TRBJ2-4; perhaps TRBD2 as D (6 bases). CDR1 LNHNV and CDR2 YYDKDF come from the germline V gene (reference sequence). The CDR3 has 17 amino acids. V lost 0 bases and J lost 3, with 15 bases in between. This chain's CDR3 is CATSREVSGEIKNIQYF. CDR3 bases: TGTGCCACCAGCAGAGAAGTTTCGGGGGAAATCAAAAACATTCAGTACTTC.

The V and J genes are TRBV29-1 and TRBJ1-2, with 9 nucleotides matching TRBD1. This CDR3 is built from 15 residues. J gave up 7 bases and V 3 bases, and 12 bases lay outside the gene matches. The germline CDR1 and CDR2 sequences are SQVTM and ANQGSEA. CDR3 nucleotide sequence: TGCAGCGTTGATACGACAGGGGGGGGTGTCTTTGGCTACACCTTC. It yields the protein CSVDTTGGGVFGYTF.